The TCR beta chain under discussion was sequenced for a study of Tregs in tolerant kidney transplant recipients. Study as a whole: Related graft donors supplied nonmyeloablative bone marrow transplants, and mixed chimerism was transient. Study results and limitations: No direct test of biological reproducibility was done here. Tolerant patients' donor-specific Tregs expanded beyond overall Tregs, suggesting antigen-driven growth.

Trimming cost V 3 bases and J 7 bases, with 21 bases left between them. The length of the CDR3 is 16 residues. Points on this clone: Antigen specificity is unknown. The read falls 3 residues short of the CDR3 end, and the missing part is taken from the germline J gene.

Some clones are missing from TCRdb's copy, which holds only in-frame ones; the method was immunoSEQ multiplex PCR. This table lists about 52,000 clones. The rearrangement joins TRBV23-1 to TRBJ1-1, with no clear D. TRBV23-1 is designated an ORF whose function remains uncertain. The specimen comprised CD4+ T cells from blood, sampled before the transplant. The TCR originated in a human donor who received a combined kidney and bone marrow transplant. CDR3 sequence: CASSQSPTRSSGEAFF. The CDR3 bases that were read are TGCGCCAGCAGTCAGTCACCTACCAGAAGTAGCGGTGAA.